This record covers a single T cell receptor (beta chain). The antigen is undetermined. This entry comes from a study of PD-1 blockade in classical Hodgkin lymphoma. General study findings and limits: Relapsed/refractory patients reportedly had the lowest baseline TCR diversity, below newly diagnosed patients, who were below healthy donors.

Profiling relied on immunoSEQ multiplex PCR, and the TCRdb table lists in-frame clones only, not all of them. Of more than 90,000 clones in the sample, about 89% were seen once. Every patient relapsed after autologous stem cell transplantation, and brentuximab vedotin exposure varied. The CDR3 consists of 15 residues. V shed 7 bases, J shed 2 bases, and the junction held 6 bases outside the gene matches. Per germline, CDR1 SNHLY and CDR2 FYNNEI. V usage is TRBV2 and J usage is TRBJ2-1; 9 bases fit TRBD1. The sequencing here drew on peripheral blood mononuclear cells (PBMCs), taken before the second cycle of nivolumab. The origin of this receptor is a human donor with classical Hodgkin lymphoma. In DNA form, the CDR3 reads TGTGCCAGCAAGGGGGGGACAGGGCCCTACAATGAGCAGTTCTTC. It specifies CASKGGTGPYNEQFF.